These T cell receptor beta chains were read from a single sample in a study of blood T cell repertoires in COVID-19. Some clones are missing from TCRdb's copy, which holds only in-frame ones; the method was immunoSEQ multiplex PCR. This table has roughly 140,000 clones, 70% to 90% appearing once. Sequencing input: peripheral blood. These receptor sequences come from a human donor in a cohort sampled during active COVID-19. The CDR3 runs from the conserved cysteine through the conserved F or W. D genes are given only for firm matches. Only part of the rows carry a size: once, few, many, or a class if the clone is expanded.

size,J,V,length,D,DNA,CDR3
NA,TRBJ1-3,TRBV7-7,15,TRBD1,TGTGCTAGCAGCTCTGGGACAGGGGTTGGAAACACCATATATTTT,CASSSGTGVGNTIYF
NA,TRBJ2-2,TRBV21-1,16,NA,TGTGCCAGCAGCAACCGGACAGGGGGCGCGTCCGGGGAGCTGTTTTTT,CASSNRTGGASGELFF
few,TRBJ1-6,TRBV4-3,16,TRBD1,TGCGCCAGCAGCCTCGACCCCGGGACAGGGGAGACACCCCTCCACTTT,CASSLDPGTGETPLHF
NA,TRBJ1-2,TRBV7-2,15,TRBD1,TGTGCCAGCAGCTCGATGGGACAGGGGAAGTATGGCTACACCTTC,CASSSMGQGKYGYTF
NA,TRBJ1-3,TRBV11-2,17,TRBD1,TGTGCCAGCAGCTCCACAGGGGGCCGACTCTCTGGAAACACCATATATTTT,CASSSTGGRLSGNTIYF
NA,TRBJ2-1,TRBV7-3,14,TRBD2,TGTGCCAGCAGCTTAACTCGTAGCGGGGTTGAGCAGTTCTTC,CASSLTRSGVEQFF
NA,TRBJ1-2,TRBV4-2,15,NA,TGTGCCAGCAGCCAATTGACAGTATCTAACTATGGCTACACCTTC,CASSQLTVSNYGYTF
NA,TRBJ1-1,TRBV7-2,16,NA,TGTGCCAGCTCTTCTCTAGGGGGGGCAAGGAACACTGAAGCTTTCTTT,CASSSLGGARNTEAFF
few,TRBJ1-5,TRBV6-6,14,NA,TGTGCCAGCAGTTTTATGACAGAGAATCAGCCCCAGCATTTT,CASSFMTENQPQHF
NA,TRBJ2-3,TRBV20-1,15,TRBD1,TGCAGTGCTAGTGGACAGGGGGCAAGGTCAGATACGCAGTATTTT,CSASGQGARSDTQYF
NA,TRBJ1-6,TRBV6-1,17,NA,TGTGCCAGCAGTGAAGGGGCAGGGGCGGCCTATAATTCACCCCTCCACTTT,CASSEGAGAAYNSPLHF
NA,TRBJ1-5,TRBV4-1,16,TRBD1,TGCGCCAGCAGCCAAGGGGACAGGGGGTGGAATCAGCCCCAGCATTTT,CASSQGDRGWNQPQHF
NA,TRBJ2-7,TRBV18,16,NA,TGTGCCAGCTCCTTTTTAGGACTTGGAACCTCCTACGAGCAGTACTTC,CASSFLGLGTSYEQYF
NA,TRBJ2-3,TRBV30,11,NA,TGTGCCTGGACCTACACAGATACGCAGTATTTT,CAWTYTDTQYF
NA,TRBJ2-2,TRBV19,17,NA,TGTGCCAGTAGTATTGGGTTATTGACAGGTCGGACCGGGGAGCTGTTTTTT,CASSIGLLTGRTGELFF
NA,TRBJ2-2,TRBV3-1/TRBV3-2,15,NA,TGTGCCAGCAGCCAAGGGACAGCGAACACCGGGGAGCTGTTTTTT,CASSQGTANTGELFF